Listed below are T cell receptor beta chains from one sample, sequenced in a study of OX40 agonist ivuxolimab in advanced cancers. Some clones are missing from TCRdb's copy, which holds only in-frame ones; the method was immunoSEQ multiplex PCR. The profile shows around 91,000 clones, 85% to 90% of them singletons. Sequenced here: CD4+ or CD8+ T cells sorted from blood, sampled in a trial of the OX40 agonist ivuxolimab. The origin of the receptors is an adult with an advanced solid tumor such as melanoma, head and neck, liver or kidney cancer. Each CDR3 is given with its conserved first and last residue. Fields, in order: clone size, V gene, CDR3 length, D gene, J gene, CDR3 DNA, CDR3 protein. A D gene is named only where the DNA matches it firmly. A clone size is listed for some rows: how often the clone was seen (once, few, many), or a class if it is expanded.

-	TRBV7-2	17	TRBD1	TRBJ1-5	TGTGCCAGCAGCCTAACTCGGACAGGGAAGGGCAATCAGCCCCAGCATTTT	CASSLTRTGKGNQPQHF
-	TRBV7-3	15	TRBD1	TRBJ1-1	TGTGCCAGCAGGGAGACAGGGCGGAAGGACACTGAAGCTTTCTTT	CASRETGRKDTEAFF
-	TRBV9	14	TRBD1	TRBJ2-1	TGTGCCAGCAGCGCCCGGGACAGCTACAATGAGCAGTTCTTC	CASSARDSYNEQFF
-	TRBV7-2	13	-	TRBJ2-1	TGTGCCAGCAGCCCAAACCCCTTTAATGAGCAGTTCTTC	CASSPNPFNEQFF
once	TRBV7-9	15	-	TRBJ2-5	TGTGCCAGCAGCGCCGGCTGGGGGCTTTTGGAGACCCAGTACTTC	CASSAGWGLLETQYF
-	TRBV5-1	14	-	TRBJ2-3	TGCGCCAGCAGCTTTAGCGGAGACACAGATACGCAGTATTTT	CASSFSGDTDTQYF
once	TRBV30	12	-	TRBJ1-1	TGTGCCTGGAGTGCGAATCTACCTGAAGCTTTCTTT	CAWSANLPEAFF
-	TRBV5-1	14	-	TRBJ1-6	TGCGCCAGCAGCTTGGCCGGCAGGGGTTCACCCCTCCACTTT	CASSLAGRGSPLHF
few	TRBV28	12	-	TRBJ2-7	TGTGCCAGCAGTTTAGGTGGCCACGAGCAGTACTTC	CASSLGGHEQYF
-	TRBV7-3	17	TRBD1	TRBJ2-2	TGTGCCAGCAGCTGCCCGGGACAGCCTGCGAACACCGGGGAGCTGTTTTTT	CASSCPGQPANTGELFF
-	TRBV5-6	15	-	TRBJ2-1	TGTGCCAGCAGCTCTCCGGGGGAAAACTACAATGAGCAGTTCTTC	CASSSPGENYNEQFF
-	TRBV11-3	15	TRBD1	TRBJ2-5	TGTGCCAGCAGCTTAGGACAGGGGGCCCCAGAGACCCAGTACTTC	CASSLGQGAPETQYF
-	TRBV5-5	18	TRBD2	TRBJ2-3	TGTGCCAGCAGCTTGGCTGGCGGGGGGCGCCCTAGCACAGATACGCAGTATTTT	CASSLAGGGRPSTDTQYF
-	TRBV6-6	14	TRBD2	TRBJ2-2	TGTGCCAGCAGTCTCGACGGGGGGACCGGGGAGCTGTTTTTT	CASSLDGGTGELFF